The present TCR beta chain was sequenced within a study of blood T cell repertoires in COVID-19. The CDR3 consists of 13 residues. The germline gives CDR1 LGHDT, CDR2 YNNKEL (reference sequence). V was clipped by 3 bases and J by 2 bases, with 7 bases between them. Clones were read by immunoSEQ multiplex PCR, and TCRdb kept only the in-frame ones, dropping some. The repertoire holds 390,000 or so clones, with more than 75% as singletons. The rearrangement links TRBV3-1 (or the pseudogene TRBV3-2) to TRBJ2-5; a weak D match, TRBD2 (6 bases). The material sequenced was peripheral blood. The sequence was obtained from a woman aged 25-40 years with COVID-19, enrolled during active disease. CDR3 DNA: TGTGCCAGCAGCCACCGGGAGCAAGAGACCCAGTACTTC. It codes for CASSHREQETQYF.